Following are 21 T cell receptor beta chains from one sample sequenced in a study of blood T cell repertoires in COVID-19. TCRdb's copy holds only in-frame clones and misses some; the assay was immunoSEQ multiplex PCR. Among 300,000 to 450,000 clones, 87% were seen once, and the ten largest hold approximately 1%. The specimen was PBMCs or T cells enriched from blood (not recorded which). Receptor source: a woman in her 30s who had recovered from COVID-19.

A few counts support this clone. V gene TRBV5-1 combines with J gene TRBJ2-3; 12 bases match TRBD2. The CDR3 consists of 17 residues. Germline loops: CDR1 SGHRS, CDR2 YFSETQ. V was clipped by 4 bases and J by 4 bases; unmatched bases: 10. Here the CDR3 DNA reads TGCGCCAGCAGCCCGCCCCTAGCGGGGGGGCCGGCAGATACGCAGTATTTT. Protein sequence: CASSPPLAGGPADTQYF.

This chain connects TRBV30 to TRBJ2-4; a possible D gene is TRBD1 (5 bases). The CDR3 loop spans 15 amino acids. The ends were cut back, 2 bases at V and 3 bases at J, with 14 bases in the middle. Germline CDR1 is GTSNPN and CDR2 is SVGIG (reference sequence). DNA of the CDR3: TGTGCCTGGAGTCAGGGCCCCCGTGACAAAAACATTCAGTACTTC. It translates to CAWSQGPRDKNIQYF.

The chain employs TRBV2 and TRBJ1-6, with D perhaps matching TRBD1 (5 bases). This CDR3 is built from 17 residues. CDR1 and CDR2 from the germline V gene are SNHLY and FYNNEI. Trimming pared 3 bases from V and 7 bases from J, leaving 19 bases between. CDR3: CASSEGRPPIRNSPLHF. DNA of the CDR3: TGTGCCAGCAGTGAGGGGCGGCCCCCTATAAGGAATTCACCCCTCCACTTT.

The chain employs TRBV7-2 and TRBJ1-5; weak D call: TRBD1 (5 bases). Germline V gene lookup returns CDR1 SGHTA and CDR2 FQGNSA. V was pared by 3 bases and J by 6 bases, with 12 bases between. This CDR3 spans 14 amino acids. CDR3 in amino acids: CASSFSSGVQPQHF. The CDR3 DNA sequence: TGTGCCAGCAGCTTCTCTTCGGGGGTTCAGCCCCAGCATTTT.

The chain has TRBV3-1 (or the pseudogene TRBV3-2) and TRBJ1-4, with D unresolved. V was clipped by 3 bases and J by 5 bases, with 13 bases between them. Germline V gene data show CDR1 as LGHDT and CDR2 as YNNKEL (reference sequence). CDR3 size: 15 residues. The DNA of the CDR3 is TGTGCCAGCAGCCAGGAAGAGAGAGGGAATGAAAAACTGTTTTTT. Encoded protein: CASSQEERGNEKLFF.

This chain joins TRBV21-1 and TRBJ1-4; the D call of TRBD1 is as the table states it, not checked on the DNA. TRBV21-1 is designated a pseudogene. The CDR3 contains 20 residues. CDR3: CASSKGGRGGGLATNEKLFF. In nucleotides, the CDR3 is TGTGCCAGCAGCAAAGGGGGTCGAGGAGGGGGCCTCGCAACTAATGAAAAACTGTTTTTT.

The chain recombines TRBV9 with TRBJ2-1, with D perhaps TRBD2 (5 bases). Germline V gene lookup returns CDR1 SGDLS and CDR2 YYNGEE. V gave up 4 bases and J gave up 6 bases, with 14 bases separating them. This CDR3 has 14 amino acids. The CDR3 region is CASSPHGDGNEQFF. CDR3 DNA sequence: TGTGCCAGCAGCCCCCACGGGGATGGCAATGAGCAGTTCTTC.

The rearrangement uses TRBV7-9 and TRBJ1-6; 12 bases line up with TRBD1. CDR1 is SEHNR and CDR2 is FQNEAQ in the germline V gene (reference sequence). Trimming at V came to 3 bases and at J to 11 bases, leaving 5 bases not matched to a gene. The CDR3 runs 15 residues. CDR3: CASSLGQGAGTPLHF. In nucleotides, the CDR3 is TGTGCCAGCAGCTTGGGACAGGGGGCAGGAACACCCCTCCACTTT.

The chain recombines TRBV28 with TRBJ2-2; 8 bases agree with TRBD2. From germline, CDR1 is MDHEN and CDR2 SYDVKM. The CDR3 length is 16 residues. With V trimmed by 7 bases and J by 7 bases, 14 bases remained unmatched. The CDR3 loop is CASNTNRRGANGELFF. The CDR3, as DNA: TGTGCCAGCAACACTAATCGGCGGGGGGCGAACGGGGAGCTGTTTTTT.

The gene calls are TRBV6-2 or TRBV6-3 and TRBJ2-5; a weak D match, TRBD2 (5 bases). Germline V CDR1 and CDR2: MNHEY, SVGEGT. V shed 5 bases and J shed 3 bases, with 19 bases lying between them. This CDR3 spans 16 amino acids. CDR3 sequence (DNA): TGTGCCAGCAGTGTAGCGTCCACCGGCACAAAAGAGACCCAGTACTTC. Protein: CASSVASTGTKETQYF.

Remarks on this clone: The sample contains more than one DNA sequence encoding this CDR3. This chain connects TRBV27 to TRBJ2-7; maybe TRBD2 (5 bases). Trimming removed 2 bases from V and 3 bases from J, with 8 bases in between. CDR3 length: 13 amino acids. Germline loops: CDR1 MNHEY, CDR2 SMNVEV (reference sequence). CDR3: CASSLTGNYEQYF. In nucleotides, the CDR3 is TGTGCCAGCAGTTTAACGGGGAACTACGAGCAGTACTTC.

The V call is TRBV7-2, the J call TRBJ2-3, with 12 bases matching TRBD2. The length of the CDR3 is 16 residues. V shed 0 bases, J shed 4 bases, and the junction held 2 bases outside the gene matches. The germline CDR1 and CDR2 sequences are SGHTA and FQGNSA. CDR3 DNA sequence: TGTGCCAGCAGCTTAGCTCGACTAGCGGGGGCAGATACGCAGTATTTT. Protein: CASSLARLAGADTQYF.

The V call is TRBV9, the J call TRBJ1-1; possibly TRBD1 for D (5 bases). Looked up from germline, CDR1 is SGDLS and CDR2 is YYNGEE. V gave up 4 bases and J gave up 4 bases, with 17 bases separating them. The CDR3 runs to 15 residues. The CDR3 coding sequence is TGTGCCAGCAGCTCTCATAGCGTGGGGGGCACTGAAGCTTTCTTT. This translates into CASSSHSVGGTEAFF.

The chain employs TRBV7-2 and TRBJ1-2; D may be TRBD1 (5 bases). Trimming took off 4 bases at V and 8 bases at J, with 17 bases between the two ends. Germline-derived CDR1 and CDR2 are SGHTA and FQGNSA. This CDR3 spans 14 amino acids. CDR3 amino acids: CASSSSGGRYGYTF. The CDR3 nucleotides read TGTGCCAGCAGCTCCTCGGGGGGGAGATACGGCTACACCTTC.

The V and J genes are TRBV7-2 and TRBJ1-1; D is ambiguous. The CDR3 is 14 residues long. Germline CDR1 reads SGHTA; CDR2 reads FQGNSA. V was clipped by 5 bases and J by 5 bases, with 15 bases between them. CDR3 region: CASSPVAGRTEAFF. The CDR3 region has the DNA TGTGCCAGCAGCCCGGTCGCGGGAAGGACTGAAGCTTTCTTT.

V gene TRBV2 combines with J gene TRBJ1-6; D gene uncertain. V was cut by 3 bases and J by 7 bases, with 10 bases left in between. Germline-derived CDR1 and CDR2 are SNHLY and FYNNEI. The CDR3 is made up of 14 amino acids. CDR3 protein: CASSDGVLNSPLHF. DNA of the CDR3: TGTGCCAGCAGTGACGGGGTTCTCAATTCACCCCTCCACTTT.

The chain couples TRBV9 to TRBJ2-3; 12 bases agree with TRBD2. This CDR3 has 17 residues. V lost 0 bases, J lost 4 bases, and 6 bases stayed unmatched. Germline lookup yields CDR1 SGDLS and CDR2 YYNGEE. The chain's CDR3 is CASSVDLAGGPADTQYF. As DNA, the CDR3 is TGTGCCAGCAGCGTAGATCTAGCGGGGGGGCCGGCAGATACGCAGTATTTT.

This clone was observed once. The chain links TRBV28 to TRBJ2-5, with D tentatively TRBD2 (5 bases). The germline V gene encodes CDR1 MDHEN and CDR2 SYDVKM. V was clipped by 7 bases and J by 2 bases, with 11 bases between them. This CDR3 has 13 residues. The CDR3 nucleotides read TGTGCCAGCATTCCCCCGGGGCAAGAGACCCAGTACTTC. Translation gives CASIPPGQETQYF.

The chain couples TRBV2 to TRBJ1-4, with TRBD1 matching over 8 bases. The ends lost 10 bases at V and 6 bases at J; junction bases unmatched: 10. This CDR3 comprises 14 residues. Germline CDR1 SNHLY, CDR2 FYNNEI. CDR3 in amino acids: CATELDRGHEKLFF. The CDR3 region has the DNA TGTGCCACCGAACTTGACAGGGGACATGAAAAACTGTTTTTT.

CDR3 protein: CASSGSGTGEYEQYF. The CDR3 coding sequence is TGTGCCAGCAGTGGCTCCGGGACAGGGGAGTACGAGCAGTACTTC. The chain combines TRBV28 with TRBJ2-7, with TRBD1 matching over 10 bases. Trimming at V came to 5 bases and at J to 4 bases, leaving 8 bases not matched to a gene. There are 15 residues in the CDR3. CDR1 is MDHEN and CDR2 is SYDVKM in the germline V gene.

The V call is TRBV3-1 (or the pseudogene TRBV3-2), the J call TRBJ2-7; 7 nucleotides align to TRBD1. V lost 4 bases to trimming and J lost 3 bases; unmatched junction nucleotides: 0. Germline-derived CDR1 and CDR2 are LGHDT and YNNKEL (reference sequence). This CDR3 has 12 residues. The CDR3 reads CASSRDSYEQYF. Written as DNA, the CDR3 is TGTGCCAGCAGCCGGGACAGCTACGAGCAGTACTTC.